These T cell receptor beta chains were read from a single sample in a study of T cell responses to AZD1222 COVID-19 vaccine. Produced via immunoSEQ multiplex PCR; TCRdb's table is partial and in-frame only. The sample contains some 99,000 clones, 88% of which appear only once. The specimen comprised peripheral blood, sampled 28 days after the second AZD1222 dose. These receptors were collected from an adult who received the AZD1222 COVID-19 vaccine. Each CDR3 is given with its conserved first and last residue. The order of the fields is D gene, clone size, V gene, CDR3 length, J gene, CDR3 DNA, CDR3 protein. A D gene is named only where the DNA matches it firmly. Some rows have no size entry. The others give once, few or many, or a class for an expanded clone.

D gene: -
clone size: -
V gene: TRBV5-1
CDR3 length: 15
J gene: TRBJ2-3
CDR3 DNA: TGCGCCAGCAGCTTGGAGGAAGCCCGCACAGATACGCAGTATTTT
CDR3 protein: CASSLEEARTDTQYF

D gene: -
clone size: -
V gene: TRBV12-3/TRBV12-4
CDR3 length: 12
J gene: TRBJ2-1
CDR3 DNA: TGTGCCAGCAGTTTAGGTGACCCAGGAAAGTTCTTC
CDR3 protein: CASSLGDPGKFF

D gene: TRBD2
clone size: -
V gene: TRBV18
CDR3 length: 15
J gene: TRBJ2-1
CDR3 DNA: TGTGCCAGCCCTCGCCTAGCGGGAAAATACAATGAGCAGTTCTTC
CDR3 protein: CASPRLAGKYNEQFF

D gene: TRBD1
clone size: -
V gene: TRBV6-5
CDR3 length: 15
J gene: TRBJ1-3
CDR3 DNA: TGTGCCAGCAGTTACTCGACAGGGCCTGGAAACACCATATATTTT
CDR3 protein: CASSYSTGPGNTIYF

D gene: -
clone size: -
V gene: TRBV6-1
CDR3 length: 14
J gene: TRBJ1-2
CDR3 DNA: TGTGCCAGCAGTGAAAATTGGCAGGGAGGTGGCTACACCTTC
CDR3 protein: CASSENWQGGGYTF

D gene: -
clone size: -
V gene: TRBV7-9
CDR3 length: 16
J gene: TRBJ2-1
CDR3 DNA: TGTGCCAGCAGCCGGACAGAAGAGGGAGGTGACAATGAGCAGTTCTTC
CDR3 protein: CASSRTEEGGDNEQFF

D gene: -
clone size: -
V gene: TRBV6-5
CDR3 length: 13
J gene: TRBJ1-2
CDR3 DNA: TGTGCCAGCGGGGACCTGGCTGACTATGGCTACACCTTC
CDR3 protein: CASGDLADYGYTF

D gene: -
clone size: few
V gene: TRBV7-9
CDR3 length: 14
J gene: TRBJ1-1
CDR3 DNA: TGTGCCAGCAGCTCGGCACAGGGTTTTAGTGGAGCTTTCTTT
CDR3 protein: CASSSAQGFSGAFF

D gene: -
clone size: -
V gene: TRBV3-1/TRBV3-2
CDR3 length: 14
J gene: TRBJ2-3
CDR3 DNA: TGTGCCAGCAGCCAGGGGATGGGCACAGATACGCAGTATTTT
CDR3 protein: CASSQGMGTDTQYF

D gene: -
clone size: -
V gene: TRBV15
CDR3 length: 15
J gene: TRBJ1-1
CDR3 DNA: TGTGCCACCAGCCTACGACTGGGACTGCACACTGAAGCTTTCTTT
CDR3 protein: CATSLRLGLHTEAFF

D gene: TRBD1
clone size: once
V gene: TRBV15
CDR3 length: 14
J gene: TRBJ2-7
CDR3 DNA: TGTGCCACCGGCCCGGACAGGGGGCCCTACGAGCAGTACTTC
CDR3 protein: CATGPDRGPYEQYF

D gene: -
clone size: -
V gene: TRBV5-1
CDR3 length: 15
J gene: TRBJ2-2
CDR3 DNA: TGCGCCAGCAGCTTGGATGGTGGAGGGACCGGGGAGCTGTTTTTT
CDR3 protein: CASSLDGGGTGELFF

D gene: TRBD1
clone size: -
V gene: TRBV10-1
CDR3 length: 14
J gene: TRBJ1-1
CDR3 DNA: TGCGCCAGCAGTGAGTACAGGGGGAACACTGAAGCTTTCTTT
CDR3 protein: CASSEYRGNTEAFF

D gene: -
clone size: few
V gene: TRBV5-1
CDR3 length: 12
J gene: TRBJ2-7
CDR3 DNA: TGCGCCAGCAGCAAAGGAGCATACGAGCAGTACTTC
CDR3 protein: CASSKGAYEQYF

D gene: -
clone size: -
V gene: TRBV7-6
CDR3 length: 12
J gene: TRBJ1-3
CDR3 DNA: TGTGCCATCGCGACAGGTGGAGACACCATATATTTT
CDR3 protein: CAIATGGDTIYF

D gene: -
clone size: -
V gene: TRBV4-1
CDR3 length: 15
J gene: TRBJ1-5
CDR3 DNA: TGCGCCAGCAGCCAAGTACAGGGTAGCAATCAGCCCCAGCATTTT
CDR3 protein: CASSQVQGSNQPQHF

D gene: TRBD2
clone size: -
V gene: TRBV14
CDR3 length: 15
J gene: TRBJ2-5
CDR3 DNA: TGTGCCAGCAGCCTGGGGACTAGCGGCCAAGAGACCCAGTACTTC
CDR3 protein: CASSLGTSGQETQYF

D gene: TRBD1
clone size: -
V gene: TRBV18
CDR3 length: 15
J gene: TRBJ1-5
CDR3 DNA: TGTGCCAGCTCACCAAGGGGGCCGGGGATGGAGCCCCAGCATTTT
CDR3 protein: CASSPRGPGMEPQHF

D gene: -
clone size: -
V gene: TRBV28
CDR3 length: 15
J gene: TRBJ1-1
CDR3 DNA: TGTGCCAGCAGTTTGGGACGGTCGATGAACACTGAAGCTTTCTTT
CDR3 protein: CASSLGRSMNTEAFF

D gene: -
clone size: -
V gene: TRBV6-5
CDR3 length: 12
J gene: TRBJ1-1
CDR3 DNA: TGTGCCAGCAGCAACAGGGTTTCTGAAGCTTTCTTT
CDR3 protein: CASSNRVSEAFF

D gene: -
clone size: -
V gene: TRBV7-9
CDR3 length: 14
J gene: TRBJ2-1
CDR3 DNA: TGTGCCAGCAGCTTAGCGGAAAGGGCCCATGAGCAGTTCTTC
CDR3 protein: CASSLAERAHEQFF

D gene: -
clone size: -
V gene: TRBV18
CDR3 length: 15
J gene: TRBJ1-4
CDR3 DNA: TGTGCCAGCTCACCCGAGACGACAACTAATGAAAAACTGTTTTTT
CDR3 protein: CASSPETTTNEKLFF